These 15 T cell receptor beta chains originate from one sample sequenced in a study of T-cell memory formation after mild COVID-19. TCRdb recomputed calls from the 5' RACE reads with MiXCR, one row per CDR3 protein. The sample has roughly 550,000 distinct CDR3 sequences; around 20% are singletons. The sample was PBMCs or a T cell subset sorted from them (not recorded which). These receptors were taken from an adult woman who had mild COVID-19 (a few samples of this study predate the infection). Cell type and time point are not known.

This clonotype has only a few counts. The rearrangement joins TRBV4-1 to TRBJ2-5; D is ambiguous. Trimming left V 1 base short and J 5 bases short, with 14 bases between. The CDR3 extends over 15 amino acids. The germline CDR1 and CDR2 sequences are MGHRA and YSYEKL. CDR3 in amino acids: CASSQGARPPETQYF. CDR3 DNA: TGCGCCAGCAGCCAAGGTGCGAGACCACCCGAGACCCAGTACTTC.

The chain uses TRBV4-3 and TRBJ1-2; 7 bases match TRBD1. The CDR3 covers 16 residues. After removal of 0 bases from V and 4 bases from J, the junction contained 8 bases not matched to a gene. Germline V gene lookup returns CDR1 LGHNA and CDR2 YSLEER. The CDR3 sequence: CASSQEGVDRFYGYTF. The CDR3 region has the DNA TGCGCCAGCAGCCAAGAGGGGGTGGACAGGTTCTATGGCTACACCTTC.

This clonotype was picked up a small number of times. The V and J genes are TRBV7-2 and TRBJ2-5, with 10 positions matching TRBD1. The CDR3 is 14 residues long. Per germline, CDR1 SGHTA and CDR2 FQGNSA. V was pared by 6 bases and J by 4 bases, with 5 bases of the junction left unmatched. In nucleotides, the CDR3 is TGTGCCAGCAGGCTGACAGGGGGCAGAGAGACCCAGTACTTC. Its translation is CASRLTGGRETQYF. The variable domain in full, with the rest retrieved from reference TRBV7-2 and TRBJ2-5, is GAGVSQSPSNKVTEKGKDVELRCDPISGHTALYWYRQSLGQGLEFLIYFQGNSAPDKSGLPSDRFSAERTGGSVSTLTIQRTQQEDSAVYLCASRLTGGRETQYFGPGTRLLVL.

This clonotype was seen a few times. The chain uses TRBV7-8 and TRBJ2-5; TRBD2 is a possible D gene (7 bases). Germline lookup yields CDR1 SGHVS and CDR2 FQNEAQ. Trimming took off 0 bases at V and 5 bases at J, with 16 bases between the two ends. The CDR3 loop spans 16 amino acids. The CDR3 is CASSLAGGPLSETQYF. CDR3 nucleotide sequence: TGTGCCAGCAGCTTAGCGGGGGGGCCGTTATCGGAGACCCAGTACTTC.

This clonotype was seen a few times. The gene calls are TRBV29-1 and TRBJ2-5; D is undetermined. This CDR3 has 10 amino acids. V dropped 7 bases and J dropped 5 bases, with 8 bases sitting between them. The V gene's germline CDR1 is SQVTM and CDR2 ANQGSEA. CDR3 in amino acids: CSGLRETQYF. CDR3 in DNA: TGCAGCGGACTTCGGGAGACCCAGTACTTC.

The chain couples TRBV7-9 to TRBJ2-6, with 8 bases that match TRBD1. The CDR3 totals 16 residues. Unmatched junction bases numbered 4, after V lost 6 bases and J lost 0 bases. Per the germline V gene, CDR1 is SEHNR and CDR2 is FQNEAQ (reference sequence). CDR3 in DNA: TGTGCCAGCAGGCCCGGGACAGGCTCTGGGGCCAACGTCCTGACTTTC. Its translation is CASRPGTGSGANVLTF. The variable domain in full, completed from reference TRBV7-9 and TRBJ2-6, reads DTGVSQNPRHKITKRGQNVTFRCDPISEHNRLYWYRQTLGQGPEFLTYFQNEAQLEKSRLLSDRFSAERPKGSFSTLEIQRTEQGDSAMYLCASRPGTGSGANVLTFGAGSRLTVL.

The V call is TRBV7-9, the J call TRBJ2-3; 11 bases match TRBD2. The CDR3 contains 15 residues. V was clipped by 4 bases and J by 2 bases; unmatched bases: 2. Per the germline V gene, CDR1 is SEHNR and CDR2 is FQNEAQ (reference sequence). CDR3 sequence (DNA): TGTGCCAGCAGCTCACTAGCGGGGGTCACAGATACGCAGTATTTT. Its protein is CASSSLAGVTDTQYF.

The V gene is TRBV25-1, the J gene TRBJ2-5; no clear D. Germline CDR1 MGHDK, CDR2 SYGVNS. The CDR3 has 13 residues. The V end lost 6 bases, the J end lost 4 bases, and 12 bases lay between the germline ends. The CDR3 is CASSADSLETQYF. The CDR3 DNA sequence: TGTGCCAGCAGCGCGGATAGTCTAGAGACCCAGTACTTC.

This clonotype showed up just a few times. V and J are TRBV16 and TRBJ2-5; TRBD2 is a possible D gene (6 bases). The V gene lost 1 base and the J gene lost 5 bases, with 14 bases spanning the gap. Looked up from germline, CDR1 is KGHSY and CDR2 is FQNENV. The CDR3 contains 15 residues. The CDR3 DNA sequence: TGTGCCAGCAGCCAATGGGAGCGCGGGGACGAGACCCAGTACTTC. Translation: CASSQWERGDETQYF.

This clonotype occurred a few times. The rearrangement uses TRBV18 and TRBJ1-1; TRBD1 aligns across 10 bases. The V and J ends lost 3 bases and 4 bases, in that order; junction bases with no gene match: 11. The CDR3 spans 17 residues. The V gene's germline CDR1 is KGHSH and CDR2 LQKENI. The DNA for the CDR3 is TGTGCCAGCTCACCGGGACAGGGGTTCCGGAGCAGCACTGAAGCTTTCTTT. This sequence encodes CASSPGQGFRSSTEAFF.

This clonotype turned up a few times. J is TRBJ2-7 and V is TRBV6-2 or TRBV6-3, with 7 bases that match TRBD2. V was clipped by 4 bases and J by 2 bases; unmatched bases: 8. CDR1 and CDR2 from the germline V gene are MNHEY and SVGEGT. This CDR3 contains 15 residues. Written as DNA, the CDR3 is TGTGCCAGCAGTTGGTACGGGAGGAGGACCTACGAGCAGTACTTC. Protein sequence: CASSWYGRRTYEQYF.

This clonotype was seen more than once but under ten times. This chain links TRBV24-1 with TRBJ2-1; D is possibly TRBD1 (6 bases). Germline-derived CDR1 and CDR2 are KGHDR and SFDVKD. V lost 0 bases and J lost 0, with 14 bases in between. The CDR3 has 18 amino acids. The CDR3 reads CATSDLPRGRGSYNEQFF. CDR3 DNA sequence: TGTGCCACCAGTGATTTGCCCCGCGGCAGGGGCTCCTACAATGAGCAGTTCTTC.

This chain uses TRBV24-1 with TRBJ2-1, with D unresolved. V lost 4 bases and J 0 bases, leaving 9 bases between the germline ends. The CDR3 length is 15 residues. The germline V gene has CDR1 KGHDR and CDR2 SFDVKD. The CDR3: CATSERQSSYNEQFF. The CDR3 coding sequence is TGTGCCACCAGTGAGAGGCAGAGCTCCTACAATGAGCAGTTCTTC.

The chain employs TRBV7-6 and TRBJ2-7; D may correspond to TRBD1 or TRBD2 (5 bases each). Trimming cost V 3 bases and J 4 bases, with 25 bases left between them. This CDR3 spans 18 amino acids. Germline V lookup: CDR1 SGHVS, CDR2 FNYEAQ. CDR3 sequence: CASSFPRDGMEGEYEQYF. CDR3 DNA: TGTGCCAGCAGCTTCCCCCGGGATGGCATGGAAGGGGAGTACGAGCAGTACTTC.

The rearrangement joins TRBV7-7 to TRBJ2-1; D possibly matches TRBD1 or TRBD2 (6 bases each). The germline CDR1 and CDR2 sequences are SSHAT and FNYEAQ (reference sequence). The CDR3 consists of 14 residues. V lost 1 base to trimming and J lost 8 bases, with 12 bases between them. CDR3 DNA: TGTGCCAGCAGCTTAGAAGGGGGGTACGATGAGCAGTTCTTC. Protein product: CASSLEGGYDEQFF.